The 10 T cell receptor beta chains below come from one sample, sequenced in a study of T-cell reconstitution after alpha-beta-depleted transplantation in children. For TCRbeta, the library was prepared with unique molecular identifiers. TCRdb re-analysed the PCR reads in MiXCR, keeping a single row per CDR3 protein. The table lists about half a million distinct CDR3 sequences, roughly an eighth of them singletons. Material: PBMCs from the stem cell graft donor, obtained from the stem cell graft. Receptors were obtained from a human donor who donated a stem cell graft to a child with combined immunodeficiency.

The chain employs TRBV6-5 and TRBJ2-2; either TRBD1 or TRBD2 may supply D (5 bases each). The length of the CDR3 is 15 residues. Deletions cut 5 bases from V and 6 bases from J, with 16 bases between. Germline V gene data show CDR1 as MNHEY and CDR2 as SVGAGI. CDR3 sequence reads: CASSLRGRVAGELFF. The CDR3 bases are TGTGCCAGCAGTCTCCGGGGCAGGGTAGCCGGGGAGCTGTTTTTT.

This clonotype showed up just a few times. J is TRBJ1-4 and V is TRBV28, with 11 positions matching TRBD1. CDR1 is MDHEN and CDR2 is SYDVKM in the germline V gene. This CDR3 region has 15 residues. J gave up 7 bases and V 4 bases, and 5 bases lay outside the gene matches. CDR3: CASSSLDRGLEKLFF. The CDR3 nucleotides are TGTGCCAGCAGTTCCCTGGACAGGGGGCTTGAAAAACTGTTTTTT.

This chain joins TRBV20-1 and TRBJ1-2; possibly TRBD1 for D (5 bases). This CDR3 has 10 residues. Per germline, CDR1 DFQATT and CDR2 SNEGSKA (reference sequence). The CDR3 spells CSVGTYGYTF. CDR3 sequence (DNA): TGCAGCGTCGGGACCTATGGCTACACCTTC.

This clonotype was seen repeatedly, ten times or more. The J gene is TRBJ1-1, the V gene TRBV12-3 or TRBV12-4; unclear D gene. The V end lost 5 bases, the J end lost 1 base, and 20 bases lay between the germline ends. The CDR3 length is 17 residues. The CDR3 DNA is TGTGCCAGCAGTCTTCGCGTGATCGGGGTTCAGAACACTGAAGCTTTCTTT. Its protein product is CASSLRVIGVQNTEAFF.

The sample holds a few counts of this clonotype. The chain couples TRBV20-1 to TRBJ2-7, with D possibly TRBD1 on 5 matching bases. CDR1 is DFQATT and CDR2 is SNEGSKA in the germline V gene (reference sequence). Trimming left V 0 bases short and J 5 bases short, with 20 bases between. This CDR3 spans 16 amino acids. The CDR3 region has the DNA TGCAGTGCTAGAGATGACGTCCGACAGATAGGGAACGAGCAGTACTTC. Its protein is CSARDDVRQIGNEQYF.

This clonotype came up many times. V is TRBV5-5 and J is TRBJ2-3, with TRBD1 matching 9 bases. Losses at the gene ends were 2 bases for V and 5 bases for J; bases not matched to a gene: 3. This CDR3 region has 14 residues. Germline assignment: CDR1 SGHKS and CDR2 YYEKEE (reference sequence). This CDR3 is CASSFDRGVDTQYF. The CDR3 nucleotides read TGTGCCAGCAGCTTCGACAGGGGGGTAGATACGCAGTATTTT.

The chain uses TRBV12-3 or TRBV12-4 and TRBJ1-1; 7 nucleotides agree with TRBD1. The CDR3 sequence is 15 residues long. Trimming cost V 2 bases and J 10 bases; bases outside gene matches: 13. The CDR3 region has the DNA TGTGCCAGCAGTTTACATTGGGACAGACCTATTGCAGCTTTCTTT. Its protein is CASSLHWDRPIAAFF.

This clonotype was seen a few times. The chain joins TRBV6-5 to TRBJ2-5; 9 nucleotides line up with TRBD2. The CDR3 has 16 residues. Germline V gene sequence: CDR1 MNHEY, CDR2 SVGAGI. The J segment lost 5 bases and the V segment lost 0 bases, leaving 7 bases of the junction unmatched. The DNA for the CDR3 is TGTGCCAGCAGTTACTCTGGCGGGGGGGCCGATGAGACCCAGTACTTC. It specifies CASSYSGGGADETQYF.

V and J are TRBV7-8 and TRBJ2-7; 8 nucleotides align to TRBD1. The germline CDR1 and CDR2 sequences are SGHVS and FQNEAQ. There are 18 residues in the CDR3. V lost 4 bases, J lost 2 bases, and 16 bases stayed unmatched. CDR3: CASSSSHPGQALTYEQYF. The CDR3 coding sequence is TGTGCCAGCAGCTCGTCCCACCCGGGACAGGCGCTCACCTACGAGCAGTACTTC.

In this sample, this clonotype turned up a few times. V is TRBV12-3 or TRBV12-4 and J is TRBJ1-3; 7 bases agree with TRBD1. J lost 2 bases, V lost 4 bases, and 8 bases had no gene match. This CDR3 has 16 amino acids. DNA of the CDR3: TGTGCCAGCAGTTCACCCGACAGGGTCGCTGGAAACACCATATATTTT. Its translation: CASSSPDRVAGNTIYF.